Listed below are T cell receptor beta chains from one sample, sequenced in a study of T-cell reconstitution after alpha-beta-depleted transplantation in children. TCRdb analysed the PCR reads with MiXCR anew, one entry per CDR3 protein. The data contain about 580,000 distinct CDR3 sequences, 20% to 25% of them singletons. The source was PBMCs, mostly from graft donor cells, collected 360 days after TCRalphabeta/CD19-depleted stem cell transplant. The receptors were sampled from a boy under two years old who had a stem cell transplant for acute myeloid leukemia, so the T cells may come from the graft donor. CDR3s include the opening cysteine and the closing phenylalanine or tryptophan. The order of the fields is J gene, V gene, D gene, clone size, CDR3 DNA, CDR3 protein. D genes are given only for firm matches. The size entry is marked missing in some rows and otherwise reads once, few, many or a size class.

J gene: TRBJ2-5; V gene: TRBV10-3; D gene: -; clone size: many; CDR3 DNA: TGTGCCATCAGTGATGGACAGCAAGAGACCCAGTACTTC; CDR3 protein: CAISDGQQETQYF
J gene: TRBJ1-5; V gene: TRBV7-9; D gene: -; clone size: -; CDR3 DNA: TGTGCCAGCCGAGGTGATAGCAATCAGCCCCAGCATTTT; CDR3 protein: CASRGDSNQPQHF
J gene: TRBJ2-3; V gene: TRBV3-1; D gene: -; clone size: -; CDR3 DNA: TGTGCCAGCAGCCACTCTCCGGATACGCAGTATTTT; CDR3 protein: CASSHSPDTQYF
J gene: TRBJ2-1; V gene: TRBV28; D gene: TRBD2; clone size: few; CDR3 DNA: TGTGCCAGCAGTTCGGTACTAGCGGGGTTCAATGAGCAGTTCTTC; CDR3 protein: CASSSVLAGFNEQFF
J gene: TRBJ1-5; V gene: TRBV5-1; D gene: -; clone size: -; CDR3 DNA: TGCGCCAGCAGCTTGGCCGGGGGCGAGCCCCAGCATTTT; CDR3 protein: CASSLAGGEPQHF
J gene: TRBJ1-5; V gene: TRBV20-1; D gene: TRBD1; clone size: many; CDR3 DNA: TGCAGTGCGAGGGACAGGGGACGCAATCAGCCCCAGCATTTT; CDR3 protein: CSARDRGRNQPQHF
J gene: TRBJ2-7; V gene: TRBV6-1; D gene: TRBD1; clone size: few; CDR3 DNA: TGTGCCAGCAGTATCAGTTCCGGGACAGGGGGCTCCTACGAGCAGTACTTC; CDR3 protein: CASSISSGTGGSYEQYF
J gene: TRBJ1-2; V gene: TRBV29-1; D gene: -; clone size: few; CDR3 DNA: TGCAGCGGTAGGGCTGGGTATGGCTACACCTTC; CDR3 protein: CSGRAGYGYTF
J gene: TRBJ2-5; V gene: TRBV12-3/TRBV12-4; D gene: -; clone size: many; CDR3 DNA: TGTGCCAGCGGCCTACGGGAGACCCAGTACTTC; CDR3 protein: CASGLRETQYF
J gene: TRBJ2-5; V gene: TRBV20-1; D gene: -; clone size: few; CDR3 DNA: TGCAGTGCTAGAGATGGGCAGGGGCTGATAGAGACCCAGTACTTC; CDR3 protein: CSARDGQGLIETQYF
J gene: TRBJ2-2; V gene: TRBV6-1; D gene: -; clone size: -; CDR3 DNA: TGTGCCAGCAGCCGACTACCTCAGGGCGCCGGGGAGCTGTTTTTT; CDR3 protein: CASSRLPQGAGELFF
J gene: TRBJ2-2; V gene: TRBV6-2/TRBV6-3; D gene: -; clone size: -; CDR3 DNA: TGTGCCAGCAGTCGATTGAGCGGAAGGAACACCGGGGAGCTGTTTTTT; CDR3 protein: CASSRLSGRNTGELFF
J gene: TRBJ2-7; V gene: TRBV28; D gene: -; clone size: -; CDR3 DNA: TGTGCCAGCAGTTGGCGGGGCGGCCGATCCTACGAGCAGTACTTC; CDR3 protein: CASSWRGGRSYEQYF
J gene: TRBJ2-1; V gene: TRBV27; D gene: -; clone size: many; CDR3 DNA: TGTGCCAGCAGTTTGGTGGGGGGGCTTGAGCAGTTCTTC; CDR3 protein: CASSLVGGLEQFF
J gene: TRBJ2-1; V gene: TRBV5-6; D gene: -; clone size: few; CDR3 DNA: TGTGCCAGCAGCTTGTACAGCCCTTCCTACAATGAGCAGTTCTTC; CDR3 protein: CASSLYSPSYNEQFF
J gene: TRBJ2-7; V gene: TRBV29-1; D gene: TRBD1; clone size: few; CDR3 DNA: TGCAGCGTGGGTGGGGGACAGGGGGCCGTCTACGAGCAGTACTTC; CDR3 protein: CSVGGGQGAVYEQYF
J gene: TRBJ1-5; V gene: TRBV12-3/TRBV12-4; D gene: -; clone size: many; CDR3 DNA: TGTGCCAGCAGTAGTCAGGGACAGCCCCAGCATTTT; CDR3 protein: CASSSQGQPQHF
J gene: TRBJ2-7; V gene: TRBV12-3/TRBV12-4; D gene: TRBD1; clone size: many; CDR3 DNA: TGTGCCAGCAGTTATTGCCTCGGGACAGGGTTCTGCGAGCAGTACTTC; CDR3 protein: CASSYCLGTGFCEQYF
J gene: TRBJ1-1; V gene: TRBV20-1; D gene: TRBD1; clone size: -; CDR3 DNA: TGCAGTGCTAGAGACCCCAGGGGGCCAACTGAAGCTTTCTTT; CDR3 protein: CSARDPRGPTEAFF
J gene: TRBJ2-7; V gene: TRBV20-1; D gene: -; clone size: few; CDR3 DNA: TGCAGTGCTAGGGCGGGAAGGGAATCCTACGAGCAGTACTTC; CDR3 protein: CSARAGRESYEQYF
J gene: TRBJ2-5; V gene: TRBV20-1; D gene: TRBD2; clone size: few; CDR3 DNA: TGCAGTGCTAGAGGGACTAGCGGGGGGGCCTTACAGACCCAGTACTTC; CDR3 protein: CSARGTSGGALQTQYF
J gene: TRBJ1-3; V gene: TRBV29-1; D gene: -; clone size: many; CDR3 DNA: TGCAGCGTGAATCCCGGGGGGTCTGGAAACACCATATATTTT; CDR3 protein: CSVNPGGSGNTIYF
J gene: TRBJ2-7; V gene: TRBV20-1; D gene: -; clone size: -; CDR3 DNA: TGCAGTGCTAGAACTGCAGGGCCGCCTTACGAGCAGTACTTC; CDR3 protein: CSARTAGPPYEQYF
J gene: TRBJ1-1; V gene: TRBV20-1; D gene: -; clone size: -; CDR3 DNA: TGCAGTGCTACCCCGTGGACGAACACTGAAGCTTTCTTT; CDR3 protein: CSATPWTNTEAFF
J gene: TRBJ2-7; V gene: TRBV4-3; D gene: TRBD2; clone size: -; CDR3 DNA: TGCGCCAGCAGCCAAGAGACTAGCGTTTCCTACGAGCAGTACTTC; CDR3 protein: CASSQETSVSYEQYF
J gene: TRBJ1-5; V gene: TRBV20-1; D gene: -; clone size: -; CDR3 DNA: TGCAGTGCTAGAATCCCCGGGCGGGCGCCCCAGCATTTT; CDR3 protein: CSARIPGRAPQHF
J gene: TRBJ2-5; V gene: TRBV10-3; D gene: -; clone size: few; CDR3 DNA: TGTGCCATCAGGCGAGAAGGGGAGACCCAGTACTTC; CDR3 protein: CAIRREGETQYF
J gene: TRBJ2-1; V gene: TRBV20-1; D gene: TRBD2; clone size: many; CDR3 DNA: TGCAGTGCCACGGGACTAGCGGGGGATGAGCAGTTCTTC; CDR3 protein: CSATGLAGDEQFF
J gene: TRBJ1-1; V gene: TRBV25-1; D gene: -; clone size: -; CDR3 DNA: TGTGCCAGCAGGTTGGAGACAGGACCCTTCACTGAAGCTTTCTTT; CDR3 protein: CASRLETGPFTEAFF
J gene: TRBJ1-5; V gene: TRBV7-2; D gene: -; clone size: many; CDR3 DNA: TGTGCCAGCAGCCAGGGCGGGTCGGGCACCAATCAGCCCCAGCATTTT; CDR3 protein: CASSQGGSGTNQPQHF
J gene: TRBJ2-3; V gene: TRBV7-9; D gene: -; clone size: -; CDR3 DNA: TGTGCCAGCAGCTTAGTTCGGCTAGCGTTGTATACGCAGTATTTT; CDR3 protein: CASSLVRLALYTQYF
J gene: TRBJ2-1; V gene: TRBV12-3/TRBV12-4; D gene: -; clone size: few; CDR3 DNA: TGTGCCAGCAGTTGGGGGGCTTTTAGCTCCTACAATGAGCAGTTCTTC; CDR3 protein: CASSWGAFSSYNEQFF
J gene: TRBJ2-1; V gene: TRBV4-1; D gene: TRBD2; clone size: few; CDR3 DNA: TGCGCCAGCAGCCAAGGGTCGGTAGCGGGGGGACACAATGAGCAGTTCTTC; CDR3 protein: CASSQGSVAGGHNEQFF
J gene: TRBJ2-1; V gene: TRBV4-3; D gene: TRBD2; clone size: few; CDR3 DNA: TGCGCCAGCAGCGGACAATGGGCTAGCGGGGTGCGGGGGAATGAGCAGTTCTTC; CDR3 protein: CASSGQWASGVRGNEQFF
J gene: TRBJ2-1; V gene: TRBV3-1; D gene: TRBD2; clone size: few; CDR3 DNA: TGTGCCAGCAGCCCCAGACTAGCCCTTACCTACAATGAGCAGTTCTTC; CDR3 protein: CASSPRLALTYNEQFF
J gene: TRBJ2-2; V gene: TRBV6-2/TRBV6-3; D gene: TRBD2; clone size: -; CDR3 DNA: TGTGCCAGCAGTTCCGCCGGCGCGGGGGGAACCGGGGAGCTGTTTTTT; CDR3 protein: CASSSAGAGGTGELFF
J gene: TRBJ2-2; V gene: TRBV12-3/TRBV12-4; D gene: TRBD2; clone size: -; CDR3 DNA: TGCGGAACTAGCGAAGCCGGGGAGCTGTTTTTT; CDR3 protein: CGTSEAGELFF
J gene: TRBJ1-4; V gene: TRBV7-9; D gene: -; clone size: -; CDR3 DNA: TGTGCCAGCAGCTTGGGCAGGCAAGCAACTAATGAAAAACTGTTTTTT; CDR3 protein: CASSLGRQATNEKLFF
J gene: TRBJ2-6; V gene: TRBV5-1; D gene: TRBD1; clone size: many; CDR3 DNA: TGCGCCAGCAGCTTTATCGGGACAGGGCCACCCTCTGGGGCCAACGTCCTGACTTTC; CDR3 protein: CASSFIGTGPPSGANVLTF
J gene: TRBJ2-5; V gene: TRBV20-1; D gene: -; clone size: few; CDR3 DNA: TGCAGTGCTAGAGATCGGAGCTTGTGGGAGACCCAGTACTTC; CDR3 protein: CSARDRSLWETQYF
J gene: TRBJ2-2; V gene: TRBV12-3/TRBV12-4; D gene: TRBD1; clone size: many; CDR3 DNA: TGTGCCAGCAGTTTACGGGGCCAGGGGGCCGGGGAGCTGTTTTTT; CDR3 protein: CASSLRGQGAGELFF
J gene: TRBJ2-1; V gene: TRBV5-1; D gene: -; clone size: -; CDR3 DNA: TGCGCCAGCAGCCCCTCAGGGTGGGAGCAGTTCTTC; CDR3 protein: CASSPSGWEQFF
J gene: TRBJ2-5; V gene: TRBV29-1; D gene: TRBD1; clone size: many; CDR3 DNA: TGCAGCGTCCCCACAGGGGGTGATACCCAGTACTTC; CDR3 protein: CSVPTGGDTQYF
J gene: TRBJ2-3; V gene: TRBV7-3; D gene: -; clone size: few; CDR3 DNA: TGTGCCAGCAGCTTAAGCGGGTTCGGCGCAGATACGCAGTATTTT; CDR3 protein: CASSLSGFGADTQYF
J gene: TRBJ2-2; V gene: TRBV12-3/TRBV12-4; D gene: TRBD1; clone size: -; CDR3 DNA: TGTGCCAGCAGCCCCTCCAGGGGGCGGTACACCGGGGAGCTGTTTTTT; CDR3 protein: CASSPSRGRYTGELFF
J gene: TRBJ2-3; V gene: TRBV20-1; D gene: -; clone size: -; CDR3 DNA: TGCAGTGCTAGGGGAGTTAAATCGACGGGGGGCCTAGGCACAGATACGCAGTATTTT; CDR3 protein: CSARGVKSTGGLGTDTQYF
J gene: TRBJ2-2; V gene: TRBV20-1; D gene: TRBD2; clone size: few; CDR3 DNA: TGCAGTGCTCGCAAAGCGGGGGGGCGTGTCACCGGGGAGCTGTTTTTT; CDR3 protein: CSARKAGGRVTGELFF
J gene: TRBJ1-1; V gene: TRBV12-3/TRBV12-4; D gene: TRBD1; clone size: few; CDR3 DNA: TGTGCCAGTATTTTGACAGGGATGAACACTGAAGCTTTCTTT; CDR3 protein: CASILTGMNTEAFF
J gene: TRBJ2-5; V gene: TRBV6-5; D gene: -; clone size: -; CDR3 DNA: TGTGCCAGCAGTTACGGGTGGGGGTCAGAGACCCAGTACTTC; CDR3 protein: CASSYGWGSETQYF
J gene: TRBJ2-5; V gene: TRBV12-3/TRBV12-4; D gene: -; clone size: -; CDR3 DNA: TGTGCCAGCAGTTCAAACCCTGTTTGGGAGGAGACCCAGTACTTC; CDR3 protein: CASSSNPVWEETQYF